This T cell receptor (beta chain) was obtained from a study of blood T cells in healthy people across ages. Overall study results and limits: Among T cells, TCR beta diversity per million cells dropped roughly linearly as age rose.

Details on this clonotype: Its antigen remains unknown.

The donors, all healthy, were Caucasians living in Russia, aged about 6 to 90. Isolated PBMCs totaled at least 6 million in each sample. A second PCR of 7 to 11 cycles used a sample-barcoded 5' primer and a J-beta primer mix. MiXCR, applied by TCRdb to the 5' RACE reads, yields one record per CDR3 protein. In the table there are roughly 1.6 million distinct CDR3 sequences, about 31% of which are singletons. V lost 0 bases, J lost 2 bases, and 11 bases lay in between. CDR1 and CDR2 from the germline V gene are ENHRY and SYGVKD. The CDR3 totals 16 residues. Sequencing used blood. The clonotype was recovered from a woman aged 25 to 45 in good health. The chain employs TRBV10-3 and TRBJ1-3; D possibly corresponds to TRBD1 (5 bases). The CDR3 DNA reads TGTGCCATCAGTGAGTCATGGGGGGGAGCTGGAAACACCATATATTTT. It encodes CAISESWGGAGNTIYF.